These 10 T cell receptor beta chains came from one sample sequenced in a study of blood T cell repertoires in COVID-19. The data were produced by immunoSEQ multiplex PCR, yet TCRdb's version contains in-frame clones alone and is incomplete. The sample shows about 60,000 clones, roughly 88% of them seen only once. The specimen was peripheral blood. All receptors derive from a human donor in a cohort sampled during active COVID-19.

V is TRBV6-6 and J is TRBJ1-3, with D unresolved. The CDR3 runs 15 residues. With 6 bases removed from V and 0 bases from J, the gap between germline ends came to 12 bases. Germline values: CDR1 MNHNY, CDR2 SVGAGI (reference sequence). The CDR3 spells CASSDWRASGNTIYF. CDR3 DNA: TGTGCCAGCAGCGACTGGAGGGCCTCTGGAAACACCATATATTTT.

The chain couples TRBV27 to TRBJ1-2; a weak D match, TRBD1 (5 bases). Germline V lookup: CDR1 MNHEY, CDR2 SMNVEV (reference sequence). The CDR3 totals 15 residues. The germline V and J ends were trimmed by 5 bases and 0 bases, with 13 bases remaining between them. CDR3 in DNA: TGTGCCAGCAGTGGCGGGGCAGTAGCTAACTATGGCTACACCTTC. Translating gives CASSGGAVANYGYTF.

V gene TRBV5-1 combines with J gene TRBJ1-1; a possible D gene is TRBD1 (6 bases). Trimming removed 4 bases at V and 3 bases at J, with 16 bases between. Germline CDR1 reads SGHRS; CDR2 reads YFSETQ. The length of the CDR3 is 15 residues. The CDR3 DNA reads TGCGCCAGCAGCCCCTGGACAGTTAAAGACACTGAAGCTTTCTTT. Its protein is CASSPWTVKDTEAFF.

This chain links TRBV6-1 with TRBJ2-7, with 7 bases aligning to TRBD1. V trimming: 0 bases; J trimming: 4 bases; junction bases outside the gene matches: 9. The CDR3 runs to 16 residues. Per the germline V gene, CDR1 is MNHNS and CDR2 is SASEGT. CDR3 amino acids: CASSEATGAPFYEQYF. CDR3 DNA: TGTGCCAGCAGTGAAGCCACAGGGGCCCCTTTTTACGAGCAGTACTTC.

The V and J genes are TRBV12-1 and TRBJ1-1; TRBD1, the table's D call, lacks a check against the DNA. TRBV12-1 is a listed pseudogene. This CDR3 has 15 amino acids. CDR3 amino acids: CASSVTGGADTEAFF. In nucleotides, the CDR3 is TGTGCCAGCAGCGTTACAGGGGGCGCGGACACTGAAGCTTTCTTT.

The chain recombines TRBV2 with TRBJ2-1, with a weak D call TRBD2 (5 bases). This CDR3 has 13 amino acids. The germline CDR1 and CDR2 sequences are SNHLY and FYNNEI. Deletions cut 6 bases from V and 8 bases from J, with 14 bases between. The CDR3 DNA reads as TGTGCCAGCAGCAACTTACGGGGTCATGAGCAGTTCTTC. It translates to CASSNLRGHEQFF.

The rearrangement joins TRBV7-2 to TRBJ2-1, with 8 bases lining up with TRBD2. Trimming cost V 5 bases and J 3 bases; bases outside gene matches: 6. The germline gives CDR1 SGHTA, CDR2 FQGNSA. This CDR3 spans 15 amino acids. Here the CDR3 DNA reads TGTGCCAGCAGCAGGACCGGGACTAGCTACAATGAGCAGTTCTTC. Translating gives CASSRTGTSYNEQFF.

This chain uses TRBV18 with TRBJ2-3; D call uncertain. CDR1 and CDR2 (germline): KGHSH, LQKENI. V lost 3 bases to trimming and J lost 6 bases, with 13 bases between them. There are 14 residues in the CDR3. In DNA, the CDR3 is TGTGCCAGCTCACCGGTCGCGGTTCAGGATACGCAGTATTTT. Its protein is CASSPVAVQDTQYF.

V gene TRBV7-9 combines with J gene TRBJ2-1; TRBD1 might be the D (6 bases). Germline values: CDR1 SEHNR, CDR2 FQNEAQ (reference sequence). This CDR3 comprises 15 residues. Trimming stripped 8 bases from V and 1 base from J, with 15 bases between. CDR3 in amino acids: CASVPGTTSYNEQFF. Here the CDR3 DNA reads TGTGCCAGCGTACCCGGGACAACATCCTACAATGAGCAGTTCTTC.

The chain employs TRBV7-9 and TRBJ2-5; maybe TRBD1 (6 bases). Germline CDR1 is SEHNR and CDR2 is FQNEAQ (reference sequence). V was cut by 1 base and J by 5 bases, with 14 bases left in between. The CDR3 length is 15 residues. The CDR3 reads CASSLGQANQETQYF. The CDR3 bases are TGTGCCAGCAGCTTAGGACAGGCGAATCAGGAGACCCAGTACTTC.